One and the same sample provided the 24 T cell receptor beta chains below, sequenced in a study of human T cells and chemical hapten exposure. TCRdb itself ran the RACE reads through MiXCR, one entry per CDR3 protein. The sample has some 180,000 distinct CDR3 sequences; approximately 20% are singletons. The sample's time point: patch test 1, 2 weeks after DPC sensitization. Treatment meaning: therapeutic diphenylcyclopropenone sensitization with weekly scalp DPC. Sequenced here: whole blood, sampled in connection with sensitization to the hapten diphenylcyclopropenone (DPC). The receptors shown here come from a woman between 45 and 60 years old with alopecia areata. Some clones in this sample may be carry-over from other donors' samples.

V and J are TRBV29-1 and TRBJ2-1; possible D gene TRBD2, 5 bases. Germline V gives CDR1 SQVTM, CDR2 ANQGSEA. This CDR3 has 15 residues. Between the trimmed V and J ends, which lost 7 bases and 5 bases, there was a span of 21 bases. CDR3 region: CSARTRAGINNEQFF. CDR3 nucleotide sequence: TGCAGCGCCAGGACTCGGGCGGGCATCAACAATGAGCAGTTCTTC.

The sample holds a few counts of this clonotype. This rearrangement joins TRBV15 to TRBJ1-5; no reliable D call. Trimming took off 1 base at V and 2 bases at J, with 6 bases between the two ends. Germline CDR1 and CDR2: LNHNV and YYDKDF (reference sequence). The CDR3 is 14 residues long. CDR3 residues: CATSRGEGNQPQHF. Written as DNA, the CDR3 is TGTGCCACCAGCAGAGGTGAAGGCAATCAGCCCCAGCATTTT.

This clonotype has only a few counts. V and J are TRBV5-1 and TRBJ2-1; no clear D gene. CDR1 SGHRS and CDR2 YFSETQ come from the germline V gene. The CDR3 covers 14 residues. Trimming shortened V by 0 bases and J by 5 bases, and 9 bases separated the two germline ends. The CDR3 DNA reads as TGCGCCAGCAGCTTGGCGGCTGGGGACAATGAGCAGTTCTTC. Residues: CASSLAAGDNEQFF.

This clonotype has just a few counts. This rearrangement joins TRBV3-1 to TRBJ2-2; no clear D. This CDR3 has 13 amino acids. V was trimmed by 4 bases and J by 4 bases, leaving 7 bases between them. Germline CDR1 is LGHDT and CDR2 is YNNKEL (reference sequence). CDR3 in amino acids: CASSRQVTGELFF. The CDR3 DNA reads TGTGCCAGCAGCCGGCAGGTCACCGGGGAGCTGTTTTTT.

This clonotype was observed a few times. The CDR3, as DNA: TGTGCCAGCAGCTCACCAACGGGGAGCGGGAACCACGAGCAGTACTTC. Protein sequence: CASSSPTGSGNHEQYF. The chain employs TRBV7-9 and TRBJ2-7; 7 bases fit TRBD2. Germline V gives CDR1 SEHNR, CDR2 FQNEAQ (reference sequence). V gave up 4 bases and J gave up 5 bases; unmatched junction bases: 14. The CDR3 is 16 residues long.

This clonotype was counted at least ten times. The gene calls are TRBV20-1 and TRBJ1-5; the D is unclear. Germline CDR1 is DFQATT and CDR2 is SNEGSKA (reference sequence). Trimming shortened V by 0 bases and J by 1 base, and 7 bases separated the two germline ends. This CDR3 spans 14 amino acids. The CDR3 DNA follows: TGCAGTGCTAGAGATTTGATAAGCAATCAGCCCCAGCATTTT. It specifies CSARDLISNQPQHF.

J is TRBJ1-1 and V is TRBV6-5; TRBD1 matches 8 bases. The CDR3 is made up of 14 amino acids. Losses at the gene ends were 0 bases for V and 9 bases for J; bases not matched to a gene: 6. CDR1 is MNHEY and CDR2 is SVGAGI in the germline V gene. This chain's CDR3 is CASSYSTGQAKAFF. As DNA, the CDR3 is TGTGCCAGCAGTTACTCGACGGGACAGGCTAAAGCTTTCTTT.

This chain links TRBV7-3 with TRBJ2-2; possibly TRBD2 for D (5 bases). V was pared by 5 bases and J by 5 bases, with 9 bases between. The length of the CDR3 is 13 residues. Germline CDR1 reads SGHTA; CDR2 reads FQGTGA. CDR3 nucleotides: TGTGCCAGCAGCCACGGGATAACCGGGGAGCTGTTTTTT. This translates into CASSHGITGELFF. The full variable domain, in which reference TRBV7-3 and TRBJ2-2 provide the parts outside the CDR3, is GAGVSQTPSNKVTEKGKYVELRCDPISGHTALYWYRQSLGQGPEFLIYFQGTGAADDSGLPNDRFFAVRPEGSVSTLKIQRTERGDSAVYLCASSHGITGELFFGEGSRLTVL.

The V and J genes are TRBV6-6 and TRBJ1-5; 10 positions match TRBD1. The germline V gene has CDR1 MNHNY and CDR2 SVGAGI (reference sequence). V was pared by 4 bases and J by 6 bases, with 6 bases of the junction left unmatched. This CDR3 spans 15 amino acids. In nucleotides, the CDR3 is TGTGCCAGCAGTTCGTCCGGGACAGGGGTTCAGCCCCAGCATTTT. This codes for CASSSSGTGVQPQHF.

In this sample, this clonotype turned up a few times. The rearrangement joins TRBV7-9 to TRBJ1-1, with D uncertain. V shed 5 bases and J shed 3 bases, with 13 bases lying between them. The CDR3 is made up of 14 amino acids. Germline CDR1 and CDR2: SEHNR and FQNEAQ (reference sequence). The CDR3 protein is CASSVGLRDTEAFF. The DNA of the CDR3 is TGTGCCAGCAGCGTGGGTCTTCGGGACACTGAAGCTTTCTTT.

This clonotype has at least ten counts. The V gene is TRBV10-3, the J gene TRBJ2-1, with D possibly TRBD1 on 6 matching bases. The germline V and J ends were trimmed by 2 bases and 6 bases, with 8 bases remaining between them. Germline assignment: CDR1 ENHRY and CDR2 SYGVKD. CDR3 length equals 13 residues. The CDR3 nucleotides are TGTGCCATCAGTGAGGCAGGGGCCAATGAGCAGTTCTTC. Amino acids: CAISEAGANEQFF.

The rearrangement joins TRBV20-1 to TRBJ2-7, with TRBD1 matching 8 bases. Trimming removed 0 bases from V and 3 bases from J; junction bases left unmatched: 10. Germline V CDR1 and CDR2: DFQATT, SNEGSKA (reference sequence). The CDR3 covers 16 residues. The CDR3 DNA reads TGCAGTGCTAGAGAGTTGAGATGGACAGGGTACTACGAGCAGTACTTC. Protein sequence: CSARELRWTGYYEQYF.

There are a few counts of this clonotype. In DNA form, the CDR3 reads TGCGCCAGCAGCGGAATACTAGCGGGAGGGATATCGGTCTACGAGCAGTACTTC. Translating gives CASSGILAGGISVYEQYF. The chain carries TRBV5-1 and TRBJ2-7, with 13 bases lining up with TRBD2. Per germline, CDR1 SGHRS and CDR2 YFSETQ. This CDR3 is 18 amino acids long. With V trimmed by 4 bases and J by 3 bases, 13 bases remained unmatched.

The gene calls are TRBV12-3 or TRBV12-4 and TRBJ1-5; D possibly corresponds to TRBD1 (6 bases). The CDR3 length is 15 residues. The germline V and J ends were trimmed by 2 bases and 4 bases, with 12 bases remaining between them. CDR3 nucleotide sequence: TGTGCCAGCAGTTTAAGGGGGACACAGAATCAGCCCCAGCATTTT. Protein: CASSLRGTQNQPQHF.

V usage is TRBV11-2 and J usage is TRBJ1-1, with D possibly matching TRBD1 (5 bases). CDR1 and CDR2 from the germline V gene are SGHAT and FQNNGV. V lost 5 bases and J lost 5, with 18 bases in between. The CDR3 has 15 amino acids. The CDR3 DNA reads TGTGCCAGCAGCCAAATTCCGGGACTCAGGACTGAAGCTTTCTTT. Its translation: CASSQIPGLRTEAFF.

This clonotype was detected ten times or more. This rearrangement joins TRBV12-3 or TRBV12-4 to TRBJ2-2, with D hard to call. Trimming cost V 7 bases and J 4 bases, with 4 bases left between them. This CDR3 is built from 11 residues. CDR3 nucleotides: TGTGCCAGCAAGCGCACCGGGGAGCTGTTTTTT. It codes for CASKRTGELFF.

In this sample, this clonotype turned up a few times. The rearrangement links TRBV6-2 or TRBV6-3 to TRBJ2-2; TRBD1 is a possible D gene (6 bases). The CDR3 loop spans 15 amino acids. The germline V gene has CDR1 MNHEY and CDR2 SVGEGT. Between the trimmed V and J ends, which lost 6 bases and 0 bases, there was a span of 11 bases. CDR3 sequence reads: CASSHRAANTGELFF. The CDR3, as DNA: TGTGCCAGCAGCCACAGGGCCGCGAACACCGGGGAGCTGTTTTTT.

This rearrangement joins TRBV7-2 to TRBJ1-2; unclear D gene. The CDR3 runs to 12 residues. CDR1 is SGHTA and CDR2 is FQGNSA in the germline V gene. The V gene lost 5 bases and the J gene lost 10 bases, with 14 bases spanning the gap. Here the CDR3 reads CASSPSPVIYTF. DNA of the CDR3: TGTGCCAGCAGCCCCAGCCCAGTTATCTACACCTTC.

The V and J genes are TRBV20-1 and TRBJ2-3; D is ambiguous. The CDR3 has 13 amino acids. Germline loops: CDR1 DFQATT, CDR2 SNEGSKA (reference sequence). V gave up 3 bases and J gave up 1 base, with 8 bases separating them. CDR3 protein: CSASGDGTDTQYF. As DNA, the CDR3 is TGCAGTGCTAGTGGGGATGGCACAGATACGCAGTATTTT.

The rearrangement joins TRBV12-3 or TRBV12-4 to TRBJ2-5; 7 nucleotides line up with TRBD1. This CDR3 is built from 14 residues. The junction had 5 bases not matched to a gene; V was cut back by 6 bases and J by 1 base. The CDR3 loop is CASRGTGAQETQYF. As DNA, the CDR3 is TGTGCCAGCAGGGGTACAGGGGCCCAAGAGACCCAGTACTTC.

This clonotype was observed many times. The chain recombines TRBV5-4 with TRBJ2-1, with 13 bases aligning to TRBD2. The CDR3 sequence is 17 residues long. The V and J ends lost 2 bases and 6 bases, in that order; junction bases with no gene match: 8. Germline CDR1 is SGHNT and CDR2 is YYREEE (reference sequence). In nucleotides, the CDR3 is TGTGCCAGCAGCTTCCCTTGGACTAGCGGGAGATTCAATGAGCAGTTCTTC. Translating gives CASSFPWTSGRFNEQFF.

This clonotype was seen a few times. This chain links TRBV10-2 with TRBJ2-3, with 11 nucleotides matching TRBD2. Germline CDR1 reads WSHSY; CDR2 reads SAAADI. This CDR3 is 19 amino acids long. The ends lost 4 bases at V and 4 bases at J; junction bases unmatched: 16. As DNA, the CDR3 is TGCGCCAGCAGTGTAACTAGCGGGGGCGTAACAGATAGGGCAGATACGCAGTATTTT. Protein sequence: CASSVTSGGVTDRADTQYF.

This clonotype was picked up a small number of times. This chain links TRBV11-3 with TRBJ1-5, with D tentatively TRBD1 (5 bases). This CDR3 has 15 amino acids. Per germline, CDR1 SGHNT and CDR2 YENEEA. V was shortened by 3 bases and J by 3 bases, with 12 bases between the two germline ends. CDR3 loop: CASSLGRYYNQPQHF. DNA of the CDR3: TGTGCCAGCAGCTTGGGACGGTATTACAATCAGCCCCAGCATTTT.

The gene calls are TRBV5-1 and TRBJ2-7; a possible D gene is TRBD2 (6 bases). Trimming stripped 0 bases from V and 6 bases from J, with 13 bases between. Germline V CDR1 and CDR2: SGHRS, YFSETQ. The CDR3 spans 14 residues. In nucleotides, the CDR3 is TGCGCCAGCAGCTTGGACGGGAGCATAAGCGAGCAGTACTTC. Its translation is CASSLDGSISEQYF. Full variable domain (outside the CDR3, taken from reference TRBV5-1 and TRBJ2-7): KAGVTQTPRYLIKTRGQQVTLSCSPISGHRSVSWYQQTPGQGLQFLFEYFSETQRNKGNFPGRFSGRQFSNSRSEMNVSTLELGDSALYLCASSLDGSISEQYFGPGTRLTVT.